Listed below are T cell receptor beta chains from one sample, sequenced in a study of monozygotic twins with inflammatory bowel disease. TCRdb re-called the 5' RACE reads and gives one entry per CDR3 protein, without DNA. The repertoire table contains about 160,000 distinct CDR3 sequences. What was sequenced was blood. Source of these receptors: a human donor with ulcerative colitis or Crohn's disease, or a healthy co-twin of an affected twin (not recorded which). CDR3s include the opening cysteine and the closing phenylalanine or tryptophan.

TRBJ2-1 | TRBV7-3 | CASSLGVGNNEQFF
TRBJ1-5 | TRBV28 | CASSLLRGYSNQPQHF
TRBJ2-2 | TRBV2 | CASRKMTGATGELFF
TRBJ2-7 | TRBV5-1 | CASSPDPTSYEQYF
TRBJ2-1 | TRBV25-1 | CASRRGRERFDEQFF
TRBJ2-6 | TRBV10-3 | CAIYTAGTGANVLTF
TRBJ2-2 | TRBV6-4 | CASSDVDTGELFF
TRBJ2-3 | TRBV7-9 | CASSFGGDTQYF
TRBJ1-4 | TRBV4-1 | CASSQGVREKLFF
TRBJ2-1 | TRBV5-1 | CASSLTRTGGRYNEQFF
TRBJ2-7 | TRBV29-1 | CSVGARGQYEQYF
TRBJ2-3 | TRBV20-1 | CSASRAGEDHTQYF
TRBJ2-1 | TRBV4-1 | CASSQGLMGLVVYNEQFF
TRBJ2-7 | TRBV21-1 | CASSPPGTPTDEQYF
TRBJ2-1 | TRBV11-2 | CASTPGLAGPNEQFF
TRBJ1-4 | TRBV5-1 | CASSLGGTARRGKLFF
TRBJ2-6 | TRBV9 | CASSVESANSGANVLTF
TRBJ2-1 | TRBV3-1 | CASSQVQREGEFF
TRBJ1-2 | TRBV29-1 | CSVVVSVTGRNYGYTF
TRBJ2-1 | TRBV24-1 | CATSDFRTGLEQFF
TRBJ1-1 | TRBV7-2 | CASSLARGRGTEAFF
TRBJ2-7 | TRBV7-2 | CASSLGLSFYEQYF
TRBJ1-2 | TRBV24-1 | CATSDHGRLNYGYTF
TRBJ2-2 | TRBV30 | CAWSITGDGELFF
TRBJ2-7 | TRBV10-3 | CAMGGNPISLYEQYF
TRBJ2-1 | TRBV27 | CASTLLQGGPYNEQFF
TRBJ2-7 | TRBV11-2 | CASSRAGLLYEQYF
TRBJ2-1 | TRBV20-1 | CSARAGTSDLDEQFF
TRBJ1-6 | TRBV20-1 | CSAREGLSGILFSDPLHF
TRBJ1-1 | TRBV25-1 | CASKGSQGNTEAFF
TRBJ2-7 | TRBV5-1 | CASSLVSGHEQYF
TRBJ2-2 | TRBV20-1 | CSARKSGRLGNTGELFF
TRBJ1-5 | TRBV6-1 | CASSSRRDQPQHF
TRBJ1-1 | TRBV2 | CASGSYVDTEAFF
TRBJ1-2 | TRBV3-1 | CASSQARGTGIDGGYTF
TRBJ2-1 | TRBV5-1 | CASSLEFSGSLEQFF
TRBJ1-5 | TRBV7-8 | CASSLGATASASNQPQHF
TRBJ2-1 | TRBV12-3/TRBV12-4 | CASSLTGAAYNEQFF
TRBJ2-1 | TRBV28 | CASSFSEYSVNEQFF
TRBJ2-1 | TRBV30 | CAWSTVAGGPRDEQFF
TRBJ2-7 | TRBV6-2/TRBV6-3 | CASSYDRDRGPNEQYF
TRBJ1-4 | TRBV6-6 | CASRGPYRGEKLFF
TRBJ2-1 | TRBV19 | CASNRGAGYNEQFF
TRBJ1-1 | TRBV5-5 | CASSLESWTDTEAFF
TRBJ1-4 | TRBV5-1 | CASSSGGYEKLFF
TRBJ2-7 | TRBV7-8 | CASSQDLSEQYF
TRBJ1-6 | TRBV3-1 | CASGDSPIYNSPLHF
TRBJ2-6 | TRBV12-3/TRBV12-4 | CASSLISGANVLTF
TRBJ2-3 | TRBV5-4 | CASSPHDRETLTDTQYF
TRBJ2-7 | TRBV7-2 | CASSVRYEQYF
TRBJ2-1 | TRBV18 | CASSPTSGRGNEQFF
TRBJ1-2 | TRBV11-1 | CASSLYSGNYGYTF
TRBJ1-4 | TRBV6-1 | CASSPHRDTNEKLFF
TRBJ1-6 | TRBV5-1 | CASSLSVASPLHF
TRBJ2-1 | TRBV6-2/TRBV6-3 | CASSYSGGEEGDEQFF